Below are 15 T cell receptor beta chains sequenced from a single sample in a study of Tregs in tolerant kidney transplant recipients. TCRdb's table, derived via immunoSEQ multiplex PCR, lists solely in-frame clones and lacks some. Of 100,000 to 150,000 clones in the sample, around 91% were seen once. The sequenced sample was CD4+ T cells from blood. The receptors derive from a human donor in good health.

The sample holds one count of this clone. V gene TRBV5-1 combines with J gene TRBJ1-6; TRBD1 might be the D (6 bases). CDR3 size: 14 residues. V dropped 4 bases and J dropped 9 bases, with 14 bases sitting between them. Germline values: CDR1 SGHRS, CDR2 YFSETQ. In DNA form, the CDR3 reads TGCGCCAGCAGCCCCGGACAGAGAGTTTCACCCCTCCACTTT. Its translation: CASSPGQRVSPLHF.

This chain joins TRBV27 and TRBJ2-5; 14 bases line up with TRBD2. The germline V gene has CDR1 MNHEY and CDR2 SMNVEV (reference sequence). The CDR3 spans 14 residues. V was pared by 6 bases and J by 4 bases, with 1 base of the junction left unmatched. This CDR3 reads CASSGLAGGETQYF. The DNA for the CDR3 is TGTGCCAGCAGCGGACTAGCGGGGGGAGAGACCCAGTACTTC.

This clone appeared once. The gene calls are TRBV5-4 and TRBJ1-2, with TRBD1 identical over 9 bases. The CDR3 loop spans 15 amino acids. Germline V lookup: CDR1 SGHNT, CDR2 YYREEE (reference sequence). Germline trimming cut 3 bases from V and 1 base from J; bases unmatched to any gene: 4. The CDR3 loop reads CASSSTGGRNYGYTF. The CDR3 nucleotides are TGTGCCAGCAGCTCAACAGGGGGCCGTAACTATGGCTACACCTTC.

The rearrangement links TRBV2 to TRBJ2-3; D is ambiguous. Trimming cost V 4 bases and J 6 bases, with 8 bases left between them. CDR3 length equals 12 residues. The germline CDR1 and CDR2 sequences are SNHLY and FYNNEI. In nucleotides, the CDR3 is TGTGCCAGCAGTGGGGATTGGGATACGCAGTATTTT. Its translation: CASSGDWDTQYF.

This chain links TRBV19 with TRBJ1-1; possibly TRBD1 for D (5 bases). Looked up from germline, CDR1 is LNHDA and CDR2 is SQIVND (reference sequence). This CDR3 has 15 residues. V lost 4 bases, J lost 6 bases, and 18 bases lay in between. This CDR3 is CASSTPHRDRPEAFF. The CDR3, as DNA: TGTGCCAGTAGTACTCCCCACCGGGACCGACCTGAAGCTTTCTTT.

CDR3 DNA: TGTGCCAGCAGTTTATTCCCCCCAAATCAGGGGCGGCAGTACTTC. Translated, it gives CASSLFPPNQGRQYF. The chain couples TRBV27 to TRBJ2-7; a possible D gene is TRBD1 (6 bases). The CDR3 sequence is 15 residues long. Germline values: CDR1 MNHEY, CDR2 SMNVEV (reference sequence). Between the trimmed V and J ends, which lost 1 base and 9 bases, there was a span of 19 bases.

This clone has only one observation. One end of the junction does not line up with germline, which may come from a read error. The chain carries TRBV5-4 and TRBJ2-7; 8 bases agree with TRBD2. The germline V gene has CDR1 SGHNT and CDR2 YYREEE (reference sequence). The CDR3 is made up of 15 amino acids. CDR3 protein: CASFRGGGPSNEQYF. The CDR3 DNA sequence: TGTGCCAGCTTTAGGGGCGGGGGGCCCTCCAACGAGCAGTACTTC.

This chain uses TRBV18 with TRBJ1-2; weak D call: TRBD1 (5 bases). The length of the CDR3 is 15 residues. Germline CDR1 is KGHSH and CDR2 is LQKENI. V was cut by 3 bases and J by 6 bases, with 17 bases left in between. The DNA of the CDR3 is TGTGCCAGCTCACCCATTGCAAGGGGAATAGATGGCTACACCTTC. This codes for CASSPIARGIDGYTF.

The chain recombines TRBV7-9 with TRBJ2-1; D remains unclear. Trimming took off 5 bases at V and 3 bases at J, with 5 bases between the two ends. The CDR3 contains 12 residues. Germline V gene lookup returns CDR1 SEHNR and CDR2 FQNEAQ (reference sequence). Here the CDR3 DNA reads TGTGCCAGCAGCCAGGACTACAATGAGCAGTTCTTC. The encoded protein is CASSQDYNEQFF. Together with reference TRBV7-9 and TRBJ2-1, the CDR3 gives the full variable domain: DTGVSQNPRHKITKRGQNVTFRCDPISEHNRLYWYRQTLGQGPEFLTYFQNEAQLEKSRLLSDRFSAERPKGSFSTLEIQRTEQGDSAMYLCASSQDYNEQFFGPGTRLTVL.

The chain carries TRBV12-5 and TRBJ1-2; no reliable D call. Germline CDR1 and CDR2: LGHNT and FRNRAP. The CDR3 contains 12 residues. Trimming removed 0 bases from V and 8 bases from J, with 7 bases in between. The CDR3 DNA reads as TGTGCTAGTGGTTTGGTAGGATCCGGCTACACCTTC. Translation: CASGLVGSGYTF.

The chain recombines TRBV7-9 with TRBJ2-3; no firm D call. V gave up 3 bases and J gave up 3 bases, with 7 bases separating them. There are 13 residues in the CDR3. The germline V gene has CDR1 SEHNR and CDR2 FQNEAQ (reference sequence). In nucleotides, the CDR3 is TGTGCCAGCAGCTTCACGGCGACAGATACGCAGTATTTT. Residues: CASSFTATDTQYF.

V and J are TRBV29-1 and TRBJ2-3, with D possibly matching TRBD2 (6 bases). The CDR3 has 14 amino acids. From germline, CDR1 is SQVTM and CDR2 ANQGSEA. V dropped 4 bases and J dropped 0 bases, with 11 bases sitting between them. This chain's CDR3 is CSVVGGESTDTQYF. As DNA, the CDR3 is TGCAGCGTTGTCGGCGGGGAAAGCACAGATACGCAGTATTTT.

V and J are TRBV7-6 and TRBJ1-1; 7 bases align to TRBD1. Germline assignment: CDR1 SGHVS and CDR2 FNYEAQ. The J segment lost 3 bases and the V segment lost 5 bases, leaving 12 bases of the junction unmatched. The CDR3 is 16 residues long. This CDR3 is CASSPTGSAGHTEAFF. Here the CDR3 DNA reads TGTGCCAGCAGCCCGACAGGGTCGGCTGGGCACACTGAAGCTTTCTTT.

The chain employs TRBV7-9 and TRBJ2-3; 7 positions match TRBD1. This CDR3 spans 15 amino acids. V dropped 2 bases and J dropped 5; count of bases not matched to a gene: 7. In germline, CDR1 is SEHNR, CDR2 FQNEAQ (reference sequence). This chain's CDR3 is CASSLMRQGEDTQYF. Written as DNA, the CDR3 is TGTGCCAGCAGCTTAATGCGACAGGGAGAAGATACGCAGTATTTT. Full variable domain (rest looked up from reference TRBV7-9 and TRBJ2-3): DTGVSQNPRHKITKRGQNVTFRCDPISEHNRLYWYRQTLGQGPEFLTYFQNEAQLEKSRLLSDRFSAERPKGSFSTLEIQRTEQGDSAMYLCASSLMRQGEDTQYFGPGTRLTVL.

The chain links TRBV2 to TRBJ2-3; TRBD2 aligns across 9 bases. With V trimmed by 6 bases and J by 0 bases, 4 bases remained unmatched. Germline V CDR1 and CDR2: SNHLY, FYNNEI. The CDR3 runs 15 residues. DNA for the CDR3: TGTGCCAGCAGCATTAGCGGGGGAAGCACAGATACGCAGTATTTT. Its translation: CASSISGGSTDTQYF.